This is a list of T cell receptor beta chains from one sample in a study of T cell clones after liver transplantation. Measured with immunoSEQ multiplex PCR; TCRdb has only the in-frame clones, and not every one. Among roughly 72,000 clones, roughly 84% were seen once, and the ten largest hold 2.1%. The sample was CD4+ T cells from blood, taken around 48 months after liver transplant. The receptors originated from a human patient who received a liver transplant. The T cells may come from the graft donor. Both conserved end residues are part of each CDR3. D genes are given only for firm matches. Only some rows state a clone size, as once, few, many or a class for expanded clones.

j_call: TRBJ1-5; v_call: TRBV28; clone_size: .; d_call: .; cdr3_length: 13; cdr3_nt: TGTGCCAGCAGGCAGGGCGGCAATCAGCCCCAGCATTTT; cdr3_aa: CASRQGGNQPQHF
j_call: TRBJ2-7; v_call: TRBV18; clone_size: .; d_call: TRBD2; cdr3_length: 14; cdr3_nt: TGTGCCAGCTCAGCATCGGGGGGGCCCTACGAGCAGTACTTC; cdr3_aa: CASSASGGPYEQYF
j_call: TRBJ2-1; v_call: TRBV10-3; clone_size: .; d_call: .; cdr3_length: 15; cdr3_nt: TGTGCCATTTGGGACGGTGGATACTCCTACAATGAGCAGTTCTTC; cdr3_aa: CAIWDGGYSYNEQFF
j_call: TRBJ2-2; v_call: TRBV28; clone_size: .; d_call: .; cdr3_length: 16; cdr3_nt: TGTGCCAGCAGCAACAACGGGGGTCGAAGAAAGGGGGAGCTGTTTTTT; cdr3_aa: CASSNNGGRRKGELFF
j_call: TRBJ2-7; v_call: TRBV28; clone_size: .; d_call: .; cdr3_length: 14; cdr3_nt: TGTGCCAGCAGTTTAAGACCCACCTCCTACGAGCAGTACTTC; cdr3_aa: CASSLRPTSYEQYF
j_call: TRBJ2-3; v_call: TRBV11-1; clone_size: .; d_call: TRBD2; cdr3_length: 14; cdr3_nt: TGTGCCAGCAGTTCGGGGGGTGGGGTAGATACGCAGTATTTT; cdr3_aa: CASSSGGGVDTQYF
j_call: TRBJ2-7; v_call: TRBV19; clone_size: once; d_call: TRBD2; cdr3_length: 15; cdr3_nt: TGTGCCAGTAAGGCCGGGACTAGCGGGCTTTACGAGCAGTACTTC; cdr3_aa: CASKAGTSGLYEQYF
j_call: TRBJ2-2; v_call: TRBV5-1; clone_size: .; d_call: TRBD2; cdr3_length: 16; cdr3_nt: TGCGCCAGCAGCCCCCGGACTAGCGGAAACACCGGGGAGCTGTTTTTT; cdr3_aa: CASSPRTSGNTGELFF
j_call: TRBJ1-2; v_call: TRBV29-1; clone_size: .; d_call: .; cdr3_length: 13; cdr3_nt: TGCAGCGCCGACCCACAACGCCTCTATGGCTACACCTTC; cdr3_aa: CSADPQRLYGYTF
j_call: TRBJ2-2; v_call: TRBV12-1; clone_size: .; d_call: .; cdr3_length: 15; cdr3_nt: TGTGCCAGCAGCTTTGAGGCAGGGCTGACCGGGGAGCTGTTTTTT; cdr3_aa: CASSFEAGLTGELFF
j_call: TRBJ1-1; v_call: TRBV7-9; clone_size: .; d_call: .; cdr3_length: 15; cdr3_nt: TGTGCCAGCAGCGAGCAGGGAGGTGCTGAGACTGAAGCTTTCTTT; cdr3_aa: CASSEQGGAETEAFF
j_call: TRBJ2-5; v_call: TRBV6-1; clone_size: .; d_call: TRBD2; cdr3_length: 15; cdr3_nt: TGTGCCAGCAGTCGTGGACTAGCGGGGCCGGAGACCCAGTACTTC; cdr3_aa: CASSRGLAGPETQYF
j_call: TRBJ2-7; v_call: TRBV5-5; clone_size: .; d_call: .; cdr3_length: 15; cdr3_nt: TGTGCCAGCAGCTTGCGGCTGGACCGATTCTACGAGCAGTACTTC; cdr3_aa: CASSLRLDRFYEQYF
j_call: TRBJ2-5; v_call: TRBV6-5; clone_size: .; d_call: .; cdr3_length: 14; cdr3_nt: TGTGCCAGCAGTTACTCGAGGGACCTGGGGACCCAGTACTTC; cdr3_aa: CASSYSRDLGTQYF
j_call: TRBJ2-7; v_call: TRBV9; clone_size: .; d_call: .; cdr3_length: 14; cdr3_nt: TGTGCCAGCAGCTCGACCGGAGGTGGAGGCGAGCAGTACTTC; cdr3_aa: CASSSTGGGGEQYF
j_call: TRBJ2-1; v_call: TRBV5-1; clone_size: .; d_call: .; cdr3_length: 16; cdr3_nt: TGCGCCAGCAGCTCGAGCGCGGGGAGTTCCTACAATGAGCAGTTCTTC; cdr3_aa: CASSSSAGSSYNEQFF
j_call: TRBJ2-7; v_call: TRBV27; clone_size: .; d_call: TRBD2; cdr3_length: 16; cdr3_nt: TGTGCCAGCAGTTTATCGGGACTAATCCGCCGGGGGGAGCAGTACTTC; cdr3_aa: CASSLSGLIRRGEQYF
j_call: TRBJ1-2; v_call: TRBV4-3; clone_size: .; d_call: .; cdr3_length: 14; cdr3_nt: TGCGCCAGCAGCAAAAATTCTCGGGACTATGGCTACACCTTC; cdr3_aa: CASSKNSRDYGYTF
j_call: TRBJ2-7; v_call: TRBV28; clone_size: .; d_call: .; cdr3_length: 14; cdr3_nt: TGTGCCAGCACTAGGGCAGGGAGCTCCTACGAGCAGTACTTC; cdr3_aa: CASTRAGSSYEQYF
j_call: TRBJ2-2; v_call: TRBV9; clone_size: .; d_call: .; cdr3_length: 15; cdr3_nt: TGTGCCAGCAGCGTAGCCTACGCGAACACCGGGGAGCTGTTTTTT; cdr3_aa: CASSVAYANTGELFF
j_call: TRBJ1-1; v_call: TRBV10-3; clone_size: .; d_call: .; cdr3_length: 13; cdr3_nt: TGTGCCATCAGCTCGGAGGTGAACACTGAAGCTTTCTTT; cdr3_aa: CAISSEVNTEAFF
j_call: TRBJ2-7; v_call: TRBV19; clone_size: .; d_call: .; cdr3_length: 14; cdr3_nt: TGTGCCAGTAGTAAAGGACGGATCTCCTACGAGCAGTACTTC; cdr3_aa: CASSKGRISYEQYF
j_call: TRBJ1-2; v_call: TRBV5-1; clone_size: .; d_call: .; cdr3_length: 14; cdr3_nt: TGCGCCAGCAGCTTGGAGCGGGGGTCGGGTGGCTACACCTTC; cdr3_aa: CASSLERGSGGYTF
j_call: TRBJ1-6; v_call: TRBV5-6; clone_size: .; d_call: .; cdr3_length: 13; cdr3_nt: TGTGCCAGCAGCTTCGACAGAAATTCACCCCTCCACTTT; cdr3_aa: CASSFDRNSPLHF
j_call: TRBJ2-1; v_call: TRBV21-1; clone_size: .; d_call: .; cdr3_length: 16; cdr3_nt: TGTGCCAGCAGCTCGACGGGCAGACCACCTAACACTGAGCAGTTCTTC; cdr3_aa: CASSSTGRPPNTEQFF
j_call: TRBJ2-7; v_call: TRBV28; clone_size: .; d_call: TRBD2; cdr3_length: 15; cdr3_nt: TGTGCCAGCAGTTTCGGGACTAGTAATCGGTACGAGCAGTACTTC; cdr3_aa: CASSFGTSNRYEQYF
j_call: TRBJ2-1; v_call: TRBV27; clone_size: .; d_call: .; cdr3_length: 15; cdr3_nt: TGTGCCAGCAGAAGGATCGACGCAAGAGGCAATGAGCAGTTCTTC; cdr3_aa: CASRRIDARGNEQFF
j_call: TRBJ2-2; v_call: TRBV5-1; clone_size: few; d_call: .; cdr3_length: 16; cdr3_nt: TGCGCCAGCAGCCCGCGGGGTTTCCTGAACACCGGGGAGCTGTTTTTT; cdr3_aa: CASSPRGFLNTGELFF
j_call: TRBJ2-3; v_call: TRBV7-8; clone_size: .; d_call: TRBD2; cdr3_length: 16; cdr3_nt: TGTGCCAGCAGCTTATACGGCAGATCCGGACTAGCAGCGCAGTATTTT; cdr3_aa: CASSLYGRSGLAAQYF
j_call: TRBJ2-7; v_call: TRBV2; clone_size: .; d_call: TRBD1; cdr3_length: 16; cdr3_nt: TGTGCCAGCAGTGAAAGAACAGGGGCGACACTACGTGAGCAGTACTTC; cdr3_aa: CASSERTGATLREQYF
j_call: TRBJ1-5; v_call: TRBV19; clone_size: few; d_call: .; cdr3_length: 13; cdr3_nt: TGTGCCAGTAGTATCAGGCCCAATCAGCCCCAGCATTTT; cdr3_aa: CASSIRPNQPQHF
j_call: TRBJ2-5; v_call: TRBV5-4; clone_size: .; d_call: TRBD1; cdr3_length: 15; cdr3_nt: TGTGCCAGCAGCCCTACTGACAGGGGGAGAGAGACCCAGTACTTC; cdr3_aa: CASSPTDRGRETQYF
j_call: TRBJ1-6; v_call: TRBV27; clone_size: .; d_call: TRBD1; cdr3_length: 17; cdr3_nt: TGTGCCAGCAGTTTCCGGGACAGGCGCAGCTATAATTCACCCCTCCACTTT; cdr3_aa: CASSFRDRRSYNSPLHF
j_call: TRBJ2-3; v_call: TRBV4-3; clone_size: .; d_call: TRBD2; cdr3_length: 16; cdr3_nt: TGCGCCAGCAGCCAAGGCCGGGACTACCATACAGATACGCAGTATTTT; cdr3_aa: CASSQGRDYHTDTQYF
j_call: TRBJ2-1; v_call: TRBV11-2; clone_size: once; d_call: .; cdr3_length: 15; cdr3_nt: TGTGCCAGCCGTCCTCCCAGTGGGGTCCTCTCGGAGCAGTTCTTC; cdr3_aa: CASRPPSGVLSEQFF
j_call: TRBJ2-1; v_call: TRBV5-6; clone_size: .; d_call: TRBD1; cdr3_length: 15; cdr3_nt: TGTGCCAGCAGCTTGAGGGGGCTTTTACGCAATGAGCAGTTCTTC; cdr3_aa: CASSLRGLLRNEQFF
j_call: TRBJ2-1; v_call: TRBV5-1; clone_size: .; d_call: .; cdr3_length: 13; cdr3_nt: TGCGCCAGCAGAAGGGCTGTTGAGGATGAGCAGTTCTTC; cdr3_aa: CASRRAVEDEQFF
j_call: TRBJ1-1; v_call: TRBV5-4; clone_size: .; d_call: .; cdr3_length: 14; cdr3_nt: TGTGCCAGCAGCTCGCCGACAGATCTCACTGAAGCTTTCTTT; cdr3_aa: CASSSPTDLTEAFF
j_call: TRBJ2-5; v_call: TRBV5-1; clone_size: .; d_call: TRBD2; cdr3_length: 14; cdr3_nt: TGCGCCAGCAGCCCGGCTAGCGGCCAAGAGACCCAGTACTTC; cdr3_aa: CASSPASGQETQYF
j_call: TRBJ2-3; v_call: TRBV9; clone_size: .; d_call: TRBD2; cdr3_length: 18; cdr3_nt: TGTGCCAGCAGCCCCCGGGGACTAGCGGGGGGGCCTTCAGATACGCAGTATTTT; cdr3_aa: CASSPRGLAGGPSDTQYF
j_call: TRBJ2-3; v_call: TRBV7-6; clone_size: .; d_call: .; cdr3_length: 14; cdr3_nt: TGTGCCAGCAGCTTAGGACTCGACACAGATACGCAGTATTTT; cdr3_aa: CASSLGLDTDTQYF
j_call: TRBJ2-7; v_call: TRBV4-1; clone_size: .; d_call: .; cdr3_length: 14; cdr3_nt: TGCGCCAGCAGCCCGAAGGGAAGCGGCAACGAGCAGTACTTC; cdr3_aa: CASSPKGSGNEQYF
j_call: TRBJ2-5; v_call: TRBV7-2; clone_size: once; d_call: .; cdr3_length: 11; cdr3_nt: TGTGCCAGCAGTGGGGGGGAGACCCAGTACTTC; cdr3_aa: CASSGGETQYF
j_call: TRBJ2-3; v_call: TRBV30; clone_size: .; d_call: .; cdr3_length: 13; cdr3_nt: TGTGCCTGGCTAGTTCGCGGGGCAGATACGCAGTATTTT; cdr3_aa: CAWLVRGADTQYF
j_call: TRBJ2-4; v_call: TRBV28; clone_size: .; d_call: .; cdr3_length: 12; cdr3_nt: TGTGCCAGCAGTTTAGGACCGGGACTGCAGTACTTC; cdr3_aa: CASSLGPGLQYF
j_call: TRBJ1-5; v_call: TRBV5-1; clone_size: .; d_call: TRBD1; cdr3_length: 16; cdr3_nt: TGCGCCAGCAGCTTGGATGGACAGGGTGGCAATCAGCCCCAGCATTTT; cdr3_aa: CASSLDGQGGNQPQHF
j_call: TRBJ2-3; v_call: TRBV11-1; clone_size: .; d_call: .; cdr3_length: 16; cdr3_nt: TGTGCCAGCAGCCCTGACCGTAGGGCCCTCACAGATACGCAGTATTTT; cdr3_aa: CASSPDRRALTDTQYF
j_call: TRBJ2-3; v_call: TRBV6-6; clone_size: .; d_call: .; cdr3_length: 11; cdr3_nt: TGTGCCAGCAGCCTCAGAGATACGCAGTATTTT; cdr3_aa: CASSLRDTQYF
j_call: TRBJ2-7; v_call: TRBV19; clone_size: .; d_call: .; cdr3_length: 13; cdr3_nt: TGTGCCAGTAGTATATCCGGGAAACCCGAGCAGTACTTC; cdr3_aa: CASSISGKPEQYF
j_call: TRBJ2-5; v_call: TRBV28; clone_size: once; d_call: TRBD2; cdr3_length: 16; cdr3_nt: TGTGCCAGCAGTTTACGACAGACTAGCGGGAGGGAGACCCAGTACTTC; cdr3_aa: CASSLRQTSGRETQYF
j_call: TRBJ2-7; v_call: TRBV28; clone_size: .; d_call: TRBD2; cdr3_length: 15; cdr3_nt: TGTGCCAGCAGTCGCAGCGGGGGGAGATCCTACGAGCAGTACTTC; cdr3_aa: CASSRSGGRSYEQYF
j_call: TRBJ2-7; v_call: TRBV18; clone_size: once; d_call: TRBD1; cdr3_length: 17; cdr3_nt: TGTGCCAGCTCACCCCCATGGACCGGGACAGTAGCCTACGAGCAGTACTTC; cdr3_aa: CASSPPWTGTVAYEQYF
j_call: TRBJ2-2; v_call: TRBV9; clone_size: .; d_call: .; cdr3_length: 17; cdr3_nt: TGTGCCAGCAGCGCCCCTCAGGTGGGGGGTCATGGCGGGGAGCTGTTTTTT; cdr3_aa: CASSAPQVGGHGGELFF
j_call: TRBJ2-6; v_call: TRBV4-3; clone_size: .; d_call: .; cdr3_length: 17; cdr3_nt: TGCGCCAGCAGCCCCCAGCCCCCCAACTCTGGGGCCAACGTCCTGACTTTC; cdr3_aa: CASSPQPPNSGANVLTF
j_call: TRBJ2-2; v_call: TRBV11-2; clone_size: .; d_call: .; cdr3_length: 14; cdr3_nt: TGTGCCAGCGGGTTTAGTTCGAACACCGGGGAGCTGTTTTTT; cdr3_aa: CASGFSSNTGELFF
j_call: TRBJ1-1; v_call: TRBV5-1; clone_size: few; d_call: .; cdr3_length: 14; cdr3_nt: TGCGCCAGCAGCTACGGAGGGGGAAACACTGAAGCTTTCTTT; cdr3_aa: CASSYGGGNTEAFF
j_call: TRBJ1-5; v_call: TRBV2; clone_size: .; d_call: .; cdr3_length: 14; cdr3_nt: TGTGCCAGCAGCCGGGAGGGCTACAATCAGCCCCAGCATTTT; cdr3_aa: CASSREGYNQPQHF
j_call: TRBJ2-1; v_call: TRBV28; clone_size: .; d_call: .; cdr3_length: 13; cdr3_nt: TGTGCCACCACCCCGGGGGTACGATTCGAGCAGTTCTTC; cdr3_aa: CATTPGVRFEQFF
j_call: TRBJ2-3; v_call: TRBV11-3; clone_size: .; d_call: TRBD1; cdr3_length: 14; cdr3_nt: TGTGCCAGCAGCCCGGGACAGGGGGGAGATACGCAGTATTTT; cdr3_aa: CASSPGQGGDTQYF